These 2 T cell receptor beta chains originate from one sample sequenced in a study of T-cell reconstitution after alpha-beta-depleted transplantation in children. TCRbeta library construction was performed incorporating unique molecular identifiers. TCRdb independently ran MiXCR on the PCR reads; one entry per CDR3 protein. Of roughly 570,000 distinct CDR3 sequences in the sample, 27% were seen once. Sequenced here: PBMCs, sampled before TCRalphabeta/CD19-depleted stem cell transplant. These receptors all come from a boy under two years old with Wiskott-Aldrich syndrome, due to receive a stem cell transplant.

This clonotype occurred a few times. The rearrangement joins TRBV5-1 to TRBJ2-7; 9 nucleotides match TRBD1. Germline loops: CDR1 SGHRS, CDR2 YFSETQ. V lost 4 bases, J lost 12 bases, and 17 bases stayed unmatched. The CDR3 runs to 15 residues. CDR3 DNA: TGCGCCAGCAGCGCAGACTCGGGACAGGGCCGTTTTCGGTACTTC. Its translation: CASSADSGQGRFRYF.

The chain employs TRBV5-1 and TRBJ2-7, with 13 bases that match TRBD2. Looked up from germline, CDR1 is SGHRS and CDR2 is YFSETQ. The CDR3 has 15 residues. J lost 3 bases, V lost 4 bases, and 4 bases had no gene match. CDR3 region: CASSGGLAGNYEQYF. CDR3 sequence (DNA): TGCGCCAGCAGCGGGGGACTAGCGGGGAACTACGAGCAGTACTTC. Full variable domain (outside the CDR3, taken from reference TRBV5-1 and TRBJ2-7): KAGVTQTPRYLIKTRGQQVTLSCSPISGHRSVSWYQQTPGQGLQFLFEYFSETQRNKGNFPGRFSGRQFSNSRSEMNVSTLELGDSALYLCASSGGLAGNYEQYFGPGTRLTVT.